Shown below are 14 T cell receptor beta chains from a single sample sequenced in a study of CD8 T cells in ankylosing spondylitis. Study-level findings and limits: What seemed typical of ankylosing spondylitis blood was a TCR beta motif built from about 8 highly homologous variants.

In TCRdb, the 5' RACE reads were re-called with MiXCR into one record per CDR3 protein. The sample contains roughly 350,000 distinct CDR3 sequences, around 8% of which appear only once. Their recognized antigens are unknown. Sequencing was carried out using blood, either unsorted or a sorted T cell fraction (not recorded which). These receptors all come from a male donor with ankylosing spondylitis.

In this sample, this clonotype turned up a few times. The V and J genes are TRBV6-4 and TRBJ2-1; 8 nucleotides line up with TRBD1. CDR3 length: 13 residues. Per germline, CDR1 MRHNA and CDR2 SNTAGT. J gave up 10 bases and V 0 bases, and 2 bases lay outside the gene matches. This CDR3 is CASSDSTGDEQFF. In DNA, the CDR3 is TGTGCCAGCAGTGACTCGACAGGGGACGAGCAGTTCTTC.

This clonotype showed up many times. The rearrangement joins TRBV12-3 or TRBV12-4 to TRBJ2-7; 7 nucleotides match TRBD2. V gave up 3 bases and J gave up 2 bases; unmatched junction bases: 4. The CDR3 runs 14 residues. This chain's CDR3 is CASSFASGPYEQYF. DNA for the CDR3: TGTGCCAGCAGTTTCGCTAGCGGTCCCTACGAGCAGTACTTC.

This clonotype appeared many times. The chain links TRBV3-1 to TRBJ1-1; D unresolved. The CDR3 consists of 14 residues. CDR1 is LGHDT and CDR2 is YNNKEL in the germline V gene (reference sequence). The V and J ends lost 4 bases and 0 bases respectively, with 9 bases between them. This CDR3 is CASSRGRLNTEAFF. DNA for the CDR3: TGTGCCAGCAGCCGTGGACGGTTGAACACTGAAGCTTTCTTT. The entire variable domain, with the rest obtained from reference TRBV3-1 and TRBJ1-1, is as follows: DTAVSQTPKYLVTQMGNDKSIKCEQNLGHDTMYWYKQDSKKFLKIMFSYNNKELIINETVPNRFSPKSPDKAHLNLHINSLELGDSAVYFCASSRGRLNTEAFFGQGTRLTVV.

Worth noting for this clonotype: The junction departs from the called germline gene at one end, perhaps through a read error. This chain connects TRBV12-3 or TRBV12-4 to TRBJ1-2, with TRBD1 identical over 8 bases. The CDR3 is 12 amino acids. CDR3 protein: CASSLPQGARAF. CDR3 in DNA: TGTGCCAGCAGTCTCCCTCAGGGGGCGCGGGCCTTC.

This clonotype was counted between two and nine times. Given the absence of the conserved phenylalanine or tryptophan at the CDR3 end, a read error is likely. It is unclear where the CDR3 begins or ends on the DNA, so no DNA is shown, and the CDR3 is as TCRdb lists it. The V gene is TRBV20-1, the J gene TRBJ2-5; TRBD1, the D gene given by the table, was not confirmed from the DNA. CDR1 is DFQATT and CDR2 is SNEGSKA in the germline V gene (reference sequence). Including both end residues, the CDR3 is 12 amino acids long. CDR3: CSAQEGSELSII.

This clonotype was found many times. The rearrangement joins TRBV12-3 or TRBV12-4 to TRBJ1-5, with 9 positions matching TRBD1. The CDR3 loop spans 14 amino acids. V shed 5 bases, J shed 5 bases, and the junction held 4 bases outside the gene matches. The CDR3 protein is CASSPRQGDQPQHF. In DNA form, the CDR3 reads TGTGCCAGCAGTCCCCGACAGGGGGATCAGCCCCAGCATTTT.

V gene TRBV3-1 combines with J gene TRBJ2-3; D gene ambiguous. Trimming removed 0 bases at V and 6 bases at J, with 13 bases between. The CDR3 totals 15 residues. The germline V gene has CDR1 LGHDT and CDR2 YNNKEL (reference sequence). The CDR3, as DNA: TGTGCCAGCAGCCAAGATTACGGCCTCCCCGATACGCAGTATTTT. Translation: CASSQDYGLPDTQYF.

V is TRBV4-2 and J is TRBJ2-1; the D gene is possibly TRBD2 (5 bases). The CDR3 sequence is 16 residues long. Germline V gene lookup returns CDR1 LGHNA and CDR2 YNFKEQ. The ends were cut back, 4 bases at V and 4 bases at J, with 17 bases in the middle. The CDR3 protein is CASSRRELTGYNEQFF. The DNA for the CDR3 is TGTGCCAGCAGCCGACGGGAACTTACTGGATACAATGAGCAGTTCTTC.

This clonotype was detected a few times. The chain carries TRBV10-3 and TRBJ2-3; no clear D gene. V gave up 4 bases and J gave up 0 bases, with 11 bases separating them. This CDR3 contains 15 residues. The germline CDR1 and CDR2 sequences are ENHRY and SYGVKD. CDR3 protein: CAISGSQISTDTQYF. Here the CDR3 DNA reads TGTGCCATCAGTGGGAGTCAGATAAGCACAGATACGCAGTATTTT.

This clonotype was counted ten times or more. The chain is built from TRBV5-1 and TRBJ2-1, with D possibly matching TRBD1 (6 bases). CDR1 SGHRS and CDR2 YFSETQ come from the germline V gene. V gave up 7 bases and J gave up 1 base, with 12 bases separating them. The CDR3 is made up of 14 amino acids. Here the CDR3 DNA reads TGCGCCAGCGCCCAAGGGGGTTCCTACAATGAGCAGTTCTTC. Protein product: CASAQGGSYNEQFF.

This clonotype was found a few times. The chain links TRBV20-1 to TRBJ2-7, with TRBD2 matching 8 bases. Losses at the gene ends were 3 bases for V and 5 bases for J; bases not matched to a gene: 0. The CDR3 runs to 11 residues. CDR1 is DFQATT, CDR2 SNEGSKA, per germline (reference sequence). The CDR3 loop reads CSASGRDEQYF. The CDR3 region has the DNA TGCAGTGCTAGCGGGAGGGACGAGCAGTACTTC.

The chain joins TRBV6-5 to TRBJ2-3; D unclear. The germline gives CDR1 MNHEY, CDR2 SVGAGI. V lost 0 bases and J lost 4, with 5 bases in between. The CDR3 runs 13 residues. CDR3 nucleotides: TGTGCCAGCAGTTACTCCCGAGCAGATACGCAGTATTTT. The encoded protein is CASSYSRADTQYF.

There are a few counts of this clonotype. CDR3 DNA: TGTGCCAGCAGCGTAGACGGGACCGGGGAGCTGTTTTTT. This translates into CASSVDGTGELFF. V is TRBV9 and J is TRBJ2-2; D gene uncertain. Trimming stripped 0 bases from V and 5 bases from J, with 5 bases between. The CDR3 totals 13 residues. Germline CDR1 and CDR2: SGDLS and YYNGEE.

There are a few counts of this clonotype. V is TRBV10-3 and J is TRBJ2-1, with D possibly TRBD2 on 6 matching bases. V shed 6 bases and J shed 10 bases, with 10 bases lying between them. The CDR3 runs to 11 residues. Germline lookup yields CDR1 ENHRY and CDR2 SYGVKD. The CDR3 sequence: CAIRVSGEQFF. DNA for the CDR3: TGTGCCATCAGGGTAAGCGGGGAGCAGTTCTTC.